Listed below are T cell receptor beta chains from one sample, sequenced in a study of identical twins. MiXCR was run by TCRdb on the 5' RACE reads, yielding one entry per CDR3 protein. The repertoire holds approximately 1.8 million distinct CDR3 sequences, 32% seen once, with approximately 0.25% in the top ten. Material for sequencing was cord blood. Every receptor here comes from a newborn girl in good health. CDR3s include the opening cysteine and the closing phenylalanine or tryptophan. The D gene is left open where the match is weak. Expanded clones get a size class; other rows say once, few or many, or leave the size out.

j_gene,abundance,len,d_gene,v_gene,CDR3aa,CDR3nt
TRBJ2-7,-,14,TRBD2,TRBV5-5,CASSFTSGYNEQYF,TGTGCCAGCAGCTTCACTAGCGGGTACAATGAGCAGTACTTC
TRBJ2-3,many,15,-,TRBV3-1,CASSRRGGQSDTQYF,TGTGCCAGCAGCCGACGTGGGGGCCAGTCAGATACGCAGTATTTT
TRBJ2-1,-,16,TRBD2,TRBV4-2,CASSLKTSGEGDEQFF,TGTGCCAGCAGCCTAAAGACTAGCGGGGAAGGGGATGAGCAGTTCTTC
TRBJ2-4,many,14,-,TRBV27,CASSLARGGNIQYF,TGTGCCAGCAGTTTAGCCAGGGGAGGAAACATTCAGTACTTC
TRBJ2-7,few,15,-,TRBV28,CASSFPNRVAYEQYF,TGTGCCAGCAGTTTCCCCAACAGGGTAGCCTACGAGCAGTACTTC
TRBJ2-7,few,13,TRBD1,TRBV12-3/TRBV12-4,CASRPGTVNEQYF,TGTGCCAGCAGGCCCGGGACAGTCAATGAGCAGTACTTC
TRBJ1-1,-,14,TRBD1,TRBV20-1,CSAPRQGLNTEAFF,TGCAGTGCTCCCCGACAGGGACTGAACACTGAAGCTTTCTTT
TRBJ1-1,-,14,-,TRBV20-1,CSARPQGRNTEAFF,TGCAGTGCTAGACCACAGGGTAGGAACACTGAAGCTTTCTTT
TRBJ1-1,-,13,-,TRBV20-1,CSANYYTNTEAFF,TGCAGTGCTAACTATTACACAAACACTGAAGCTTTCTTT
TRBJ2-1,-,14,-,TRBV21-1,CASSRQRLYNEQFF,TGTGCCAGCAGCAGGCAGAGACTCTACAATGAGCAGTTCTTC
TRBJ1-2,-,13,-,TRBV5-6,CASSTLEAYGYTF,TGTGCCAGCAGCACTCTTGAAGCCTATGGCTACACCTTC
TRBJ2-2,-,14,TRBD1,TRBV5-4,CASADRGITGELFF,TGTGCCAGCGCAGACAGGGGGATCACCGGGGAGCTGTTTTTT
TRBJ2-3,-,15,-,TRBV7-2,CASSLVNTFTDTHYF,TGTGCCAGCAGCTTAGTTAACACCTTCACAGATACGCACTATTTT
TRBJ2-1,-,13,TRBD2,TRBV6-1,CASSSGTLNERFF,TGTGCCAGCTCTAGCGGGACTCTCAATGAGCGGTTCTTC
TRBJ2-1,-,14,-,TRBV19,CVSRRPYSYNEQFF,TGTGTCTCCCGCAGACCCTACTCCTACAATGAGCAGTTCTTC
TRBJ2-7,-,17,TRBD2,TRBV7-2,CASSLGLRTSGSYEQYF,TGTGCCAGCAGCTTAGGGCTTCGGACTAGCGGCTCCTACGAGCAGTACTTC
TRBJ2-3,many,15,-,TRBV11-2,CASSTPGLSTDTQYF,TGTGCCAGCAGTACCCCGGGACTTAGCACAGATACGCAGTATTTT
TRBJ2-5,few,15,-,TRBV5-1,CASSLVSGAQETQYF,TGCGCCAGCAGCTTGGTGTCAGGGGCACAAGAGACCCAGTACTTC
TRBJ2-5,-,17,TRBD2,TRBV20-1,CSASGTHMGLAKETQYF,TGCAGTGCTAGTGGAACTCACATGGGACTAGCCAAAGAGACCCAGTACTTC
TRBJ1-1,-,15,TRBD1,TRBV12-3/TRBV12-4,CASSLATGPNTEAFF,TGTGCCAGCAGTTTAGCGACAGGGCCGAACACTGAAGCTTTCTTT
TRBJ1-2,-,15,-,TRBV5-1,CASSLRVTNLDGYTF,TGCGCCAGCAGCTTGAGAGTCACCAACCTCGATGGCTACACCTTC
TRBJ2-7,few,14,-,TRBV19,CASSNRGGFYEQYF,TGTGCCAGTAGTAACCGTGGAGGTTTCTACGAGCAGTACTTC
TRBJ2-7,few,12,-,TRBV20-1,CSARDPRNEQYF,TGCAGTGCTAGAGACCCGAGGAACGAGCAGTACTTC
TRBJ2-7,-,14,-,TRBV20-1,CSATVPGFPYEQYF,TGCAGTGCTACCGTTCCGGGATTTCCCTACGAGCAGTACTTC
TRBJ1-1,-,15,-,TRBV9,CASSVGRGGWTEAFF,TGTGCCAGCAGCGTAGGAAGGGGGGGGTGGACTGAAGCTTTCTTT
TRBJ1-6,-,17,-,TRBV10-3,CAIKEGGSSSYNSPLHF,TGTGCCATCAAAGAGGGGGGCAGTAGCTCCTATAATTCACCCCTCCACTTT
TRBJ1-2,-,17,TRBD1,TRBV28,CASSRLAGTGGGYGYTF,TGTGCCAGCAGTCGACTCGCCGGGACAGGGGGTGGCTATGGCTACACCTTC
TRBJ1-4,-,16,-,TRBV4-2,CDSSQERAATNEKLFF,TGTGACAGCAGCCAAGAGCGGGCCGCGACTAATGAAAAACTGTTTTTT
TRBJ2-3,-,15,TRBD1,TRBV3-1,CASSLRDRRTDTQYF,TGTGCCAGCAGCCTCCGGGACAGGCGCACAGATACGCAGTATTTT
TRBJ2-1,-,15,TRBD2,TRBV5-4,CASSRRTSGFNEQFF,TGTGCCAGCAGCCGGAGGACTAGCGGTTTTAATGAGCAGTTCTTC
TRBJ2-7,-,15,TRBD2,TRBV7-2,CASSPTIGGFYEQYF,TGTGCCAGCAGCCCTACTATCGGGGGGTTCTACGAGCAGTACTTC
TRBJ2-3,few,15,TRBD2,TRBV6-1,CASSPSGKGRDTQYF,TGTGCCAGCAGTCCTAGCGGGAAGGGCAGGGATACGCAGTATTTT
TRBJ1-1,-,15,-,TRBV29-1,CSVEDRGGSRTEAFF,TGCAGCGTTGAAGATCGTGGCGGATCGAGGACTGAAGCTTTCTTT
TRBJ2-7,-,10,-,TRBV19,CASKWHEQYF,TGTGCCAGTAAGTGGCACGAGCAGTACTTC
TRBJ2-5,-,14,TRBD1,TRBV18,CAGSPNRGKETQYF,TGTGCCGGCTCACCAAACAGGGGCAAGGAGACCCAGTACTTC
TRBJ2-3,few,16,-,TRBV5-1,CASSFGTRGGTDTQYF,TGCGCCAGCAGCTTCGGGACTCGCGGCGGCACAGATACGCAGTATTTT
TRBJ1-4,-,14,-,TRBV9,CASSIFATNEKLFF,TGTGCCAGCAGCATATTTGCAACTAATGAAAAACTGTTTTTT
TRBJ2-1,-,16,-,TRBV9,CASSPRVSGSYNEQFF,TGTGCCAGCAGCCCACGGGTCTCCGGCTCCTACAATGAGCAGTTCTTC
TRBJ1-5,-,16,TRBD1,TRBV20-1,CSAEPRQGASNQPQHF,TGCAGTGCGGAACCGAGACAGGGGGCAAGCAATCAGCCCCAGCATTTT
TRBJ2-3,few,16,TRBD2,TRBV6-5,CASSYRLAGAKDTQYF,TGTGCCAGCAGTTACCGACTAGCGGGAGCTAAGGATACGCAGTATTTT
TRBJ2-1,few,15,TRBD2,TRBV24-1,CATSDVTSGSNEQFF,TGTGCCACCAGTGATGTGACTAGCGGGAGCAATGAGCAGTTCTTC
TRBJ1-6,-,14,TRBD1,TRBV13,CASSSGQGRAPLHF,TGTGCCAGCAGCTCCGGACAGGGGAGAGCACCCCTCCACTTT
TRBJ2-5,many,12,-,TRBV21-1,CASSKGQETQYF,TGTGCCAGCAGCAAGGGTCAGGAGACCCAGTACTTC
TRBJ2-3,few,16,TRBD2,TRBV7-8,CASSPRAGRRTDTQYF,TGTGCCAGCAGCCCTAGAGCGGGGCGACGCACAGATACGCAGTATTTT
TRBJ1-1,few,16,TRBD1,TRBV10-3,CAISESWGQRDTEAFF,TGTGCCATCAGTGAGTCGTGGGGACAGAGGGACACTGAAGCTTTCTTT
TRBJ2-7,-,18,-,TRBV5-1,CASSFFGVAGVSSYKQYF,TGCGCCAGCAGCTTTTTTGGCGTTGCGGGCGTCTCCTCCTACAAGCAGTACTTC
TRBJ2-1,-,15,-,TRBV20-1,CSARVTGIPHNEQFF,TGCAGTGCTAGAGTGACAGGAATACCCCACAATGAGCAGTTCTTC
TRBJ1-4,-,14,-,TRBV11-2,CASSFNRNNEKLFF,TGTGCCAGCAGCTTTAACAGGAATAATGAAAAACTGTTTTTT
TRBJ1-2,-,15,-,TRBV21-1,CASSKQLGTFYGYTF,TGTGCCAGCAGCAAACAGTTGGGGACTTTCTATGGCTACACCTTC
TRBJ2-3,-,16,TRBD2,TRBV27,CASSPDEAGWRDTQYF,TGTGCCAGCAGTCCCGACGAAGCGGGATGGAGAGATACGCAGTATTTT
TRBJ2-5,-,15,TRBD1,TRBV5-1,CASSLDRTGNNEQYF,TGCGCCAGCAGCTTGGACAGGACAGGAAACAATGAGCAGTACTTC